This entry describes one TCR beta chain. Antigen unknown. The CDR3 extends over 15 amino acids. The J segment lost 9 bases and the V segment lost 0 bases, leaving 7 bases of the junction unmatched. Germline CDR1 reads MNHNY; CDR2 reads SVGAGI (reference sequence). PCR amplification relied on 60 Vbeta primers (plus 13 Jbeta primers). Method: immunoSEQ multiplex PCR; TCRdb's copy keeps in-frame clones and lacks some. The sample shows some 190,000 clones, approximately 86% of them seen only once. The entry originates in a study of cytomegalovirus exposure and HLA in healthy donors. Turning to the study itself: Drawn from HLA-typed donors, about 82 million unique TCRs were held in an early data release.

General study results and limits: Some public TCRs appeared in many individuals, while most sequences were rare. For cytomegalovirus status, the classifier reportedly gave diagnoses with high specificity and sensitivity.

This TCR came from a woman between 18 and 29 years old in good health and CMV-seronegative. This rearrangement joins TRBV6-6 to TRBJ2-1, with 8 bases identical to TRBD1. What was sequenced was PBMCs. Here the CDR3 reads CASSYSQGAQSEQFF. CDR3 sequence (DNA): TGTGCCAGCAGTTACTCGCAGGGGGCGCAGAGTGAGCAGTTCTTC.